The 17 T cell receptor beta chains given below trace back to one sample, sequenced in a study of cytomegalovirus exposure and HLA in healthy donors. The primer mix had 60 Vbeta and 13 Jbeta primers. Libraries were prepared by immunoSEQ multiplex PCR; TCRdb keeps only in-frame clonotypes and omits some of them. The data show around 150,000 clones, roughly 80% seen once. Sequencing used PBMCs. These TCRs come from a woman aged 40 to 50 in good health and CMV-seropositive.

The chain uses TRBV6-5 and TRBJ1-3; D ambiguous. Germline V CDR1 and CDR2: MNHEY, SVGAGI. The CDR3 consists of 15 residues. V was trimmed by 5 bases and J by 7 bases, leaving 18 bases between them. The CDR3 DNA sequence: TGTGCCAGCAGTACCCGGGCGGGTTCGGTCAACACCATATATTTT. Its translation: CASSTRAGSVNTIYF.

Comment on this clone: One junction end disagrees with the germline gene, perhaps due to a read error. The rearrangement uses TRBV7-9 and TRBJ2-1; 7 bases agree with TRBD2. Germline V gives CDR1 SEHNR, CDR2 FQNEAQ (reference sequence). The CDR3 is made up of 14 amino acids. DNA for the CDR3: TGTTCCAGCAGCTTACTGACGGGGGGTAATGAGCAGTTCTTC. Protein sequence: CSSSLLTGGNEQFF.

The rearrangement joins TRBV5-6 to TRBJ1-2, with D possibly matching TRBD1 (6 bases). The CDR3 extends over 14 amino acids. The ends were cut back, 4 bases at V and 2 bases at J, with 12 bases in the middle. The germline CDR1 and CDR2 sequences are SGHDT and YYEEEE. In nucleotides, the CDR3 is TGTGCCAGCAGCGCAGGGGCATTCAACTATGGCTACACCTTC. This codes for CASSAGAFNYGYTF.

Only a few counts were recorded for this clone. The CDR3 DNA reads as TGCGCCAGCAGCTCGGGGGGACAAGGAAACACCATATATTTT. The encoded protein is CASSSGGQGNTIYF. The chain has TRBV5-1 and TRBJ1-3, with D possibly being TRBD1 (6 bases). Trimming shortened V by 3 bases and J by 4 bases, and 11 bases separated the two germline ends. Germline V lookup: CDR1 SGHRS, CDR2 YFSETQ. CDR3 size: 14 residues.

The chain couples TRBV7-2 to TRBJ2-7, with TRBD2 identical over 7 bases. The germline CDR1 and CDR2 sequences are SGHTA and FQGNSA. CDR3 length: 15 residues. Losses at the gene ends were 1 base for V and 2 bases for J; bases not matched to a gene: 5. The CDR3 spells CASSLGVAGPYEQYF. In DNA, the CDR3 is TGTGCCAGCAGCTTAGGAGTAGCGGGTCCCTACGAGCAGTACTTC.

The V call is TRBV6-1, the J call TRBJ2-3; a possible D gene is TRBD2 (6 bases). This CDR3 comprises 15 residues. V lost 1 base to trimming and J lost 2 bases, with 10 bases between them. In germline, CDR1 is MNHNS, CDR2 SASEGT. The CDR3 loop is CASSEGSGSTDTQYF. CDR3 nucleotides: TGTGCCAGCAGTGAAGGTAGCGGCTCCACAGATACGCAGTATTTT.

This clone was recorded once. The chain has TRBV6-5 and TRBJ2-7, with a possible D match to TRBD1 (5 bases). Looked up from germline, CDR1 is MNHEY and CDR2 is SVGAGI. Trimming left V 0 bases short and J 5 bases short, with 5 bases between. The length of the CDR3 is 12 residues. As DNA, the CDR3 is TGTGCCAGCAGTTACTCAGGGGACGAGCAGTACTTC. Protein sequence: CASSYSGDEQYF.

V usage is TRBV7-3 and J usage is TRBJ2-5; 9 nucleotides agree with TRBD2. The V and J ends lost 2 bases and 4 bases, in that order; junction bases with no gene match: 8. CDR1 is SGHTA, CDR2 FQGTGA, per germline. The CDR3 is 16 amino acids. CDR3 nucleotides: TGTGCCAGCAGCTTAGGTCAGCGGGGGGCGAGAGAGACCCAGTACTTC. Encoded protein: CASSLGQRGARETQYF.

Notes on this clone: Additional DNA sequences in this sample encode the identical CDR3. The rearrangement joins TRBV6-1 to TRBJ2-7; D gene ambiguous. V lost 8 bases, J lost 5 bases, and 10 bases lay in between. Germline V lookup: CDR1 MNHNS, CDR2 SASEGT. The CDR3 loop spans 11 amino acids. CDR3 DNA: TGTGCCAGCGGAGCCGACCACGAGCAGTACTTC. It codes for CASGADHEQYF.

The chain employs TRBV7-9 and TRBJ2-2; 9 positions match TRBD1. Germline CDR1 reads SEHNR; CDR2 reads FQNEAQ (reference sequence). J gave up 3 bases and V 11 bases, and 7 bases lay outside the gene matches. The CDR3 is 14 amino acids. The CDR3 DNA reads TGTGCCGGGCAGGGACAGGGTTACACCGGGGAGCTGTTTTTT. Translation gives CAGQGQGYTGELFF.

This chain connects TRBV19 to TRBJ1-1; TRBD1 aligns across 8 bases. The trim removed 6 bases at V and 3 bases at J, leaving 9 bases unmatched. The CDR3 totals 15 residues. Germline V CDR1 and CDR2: LNHDA, SQIVND (reference sequence). CDR3 amino acids: CASRRVGTGYTEAFF. DNA for the CDR3: TGTGCCAGTAGGAGAGTAGGGACAGGATACACTGAAGCTTTCTTT.

The V gene is TRBV5-1, the J gene TRBJ2-2; 12 nucleotides align to TRBD1. CDR1 and CDR2 from the germline V gene are SGHRS and YFSETQ. The CDR3 runs 17 residues. V was clipped by 4 bases and J by 3 bases; unmatched bases: 7. CDR3: CASSRGTGGGYTGELFF. The CDR3 DNA reads TGCGCCAGCAGCCGGGGGACAGGGGGCGGATACACCGGGGAGCTGTTTTTT.

J is TRBJ2-5 and V is TRBV11-3, with D possibly TRBD1 on 6 matching bases. The CDR3 extends over 15 amino acids. V shed 5 bases and J shed 2 bases, with 15 bases lying between them. Germline CDR1 reads SGHNT; CDR2 reads YENEEA. The CDR3, as DNA: TGTGCCAGCAGCCCACCGGGACACATACAAGAGACCCAGTACTTC. Protein product: CASSPPGHIQETQYF.

The chain joins TRBV5-4 to TRBJ1-2, with D possibly matching TRBD1 (6 bases). This CDR3 contains 14 residues. The germline gives CDR1 SGHNT, CDR2 YYREEE (reference sequence). The V gene lost 1 base and the J gene lost 4 bases, with 11 bases spanning the gap. The CDR3 bases are TGTGCCAGCAGCTTGCGGGGGGGCAGCTATGGCTACACCTTC. Translating it yields CASSLRGGSYGYTF.

The genes are TRBV27 and TRBJ2-3, with 10 bases aligning to TRBD2. The CDR3 totals 18 residues. CDR1 is MNHEY, CDR2 SMNVEV, per germline (reference sequence). The junction had 15 bases not matched to a gene; V was cut back by 4 bases and J by 5 bases. CDR3 nucleotide sequence: TGTGCCAGCAGTTCCATAGGAGCGGGGGGGCCCGGCGGAGATACGCAGTATTTT. Amino acids: CASSSIGAGGPGGDTQYF.

This clone has only one observation. The chain uses TRBV11-2 and TRBJ2-7; D possibly corresponds to TRBD2 (6 bases). The CDR3 contains 14 residues. Germline CDR1 reads SGHAT; CDR2 reads FQNNGV. Trimming stripped 0 bases from V and 1 base from J, with 7 bases between. DNA for the CDR3: TGTGCCAGCAGCTTAGAGGGGACTTCCTACGAGCAGTACTTC. Translated: CASSLEGTSYEQYF.

J is TRBJ2-1 and V is TRBV7-3; 11 nucleotides agree with TRBD1. The CDR3 is 17 amino acids. V dropped 0 bases and J dropped 13; count of bases not matched to a gene: 14. Germline V gene lookup returns CDR1 SGHTA and CDR2 FQGTGA. As DNA, the CDR3 is TGTGCCAGCAGCTTAACCGGACAGGGGGCGCGAGTAAGGAATCAGTTCTTC. Protein: CASSLTGQGARVRNQFF.